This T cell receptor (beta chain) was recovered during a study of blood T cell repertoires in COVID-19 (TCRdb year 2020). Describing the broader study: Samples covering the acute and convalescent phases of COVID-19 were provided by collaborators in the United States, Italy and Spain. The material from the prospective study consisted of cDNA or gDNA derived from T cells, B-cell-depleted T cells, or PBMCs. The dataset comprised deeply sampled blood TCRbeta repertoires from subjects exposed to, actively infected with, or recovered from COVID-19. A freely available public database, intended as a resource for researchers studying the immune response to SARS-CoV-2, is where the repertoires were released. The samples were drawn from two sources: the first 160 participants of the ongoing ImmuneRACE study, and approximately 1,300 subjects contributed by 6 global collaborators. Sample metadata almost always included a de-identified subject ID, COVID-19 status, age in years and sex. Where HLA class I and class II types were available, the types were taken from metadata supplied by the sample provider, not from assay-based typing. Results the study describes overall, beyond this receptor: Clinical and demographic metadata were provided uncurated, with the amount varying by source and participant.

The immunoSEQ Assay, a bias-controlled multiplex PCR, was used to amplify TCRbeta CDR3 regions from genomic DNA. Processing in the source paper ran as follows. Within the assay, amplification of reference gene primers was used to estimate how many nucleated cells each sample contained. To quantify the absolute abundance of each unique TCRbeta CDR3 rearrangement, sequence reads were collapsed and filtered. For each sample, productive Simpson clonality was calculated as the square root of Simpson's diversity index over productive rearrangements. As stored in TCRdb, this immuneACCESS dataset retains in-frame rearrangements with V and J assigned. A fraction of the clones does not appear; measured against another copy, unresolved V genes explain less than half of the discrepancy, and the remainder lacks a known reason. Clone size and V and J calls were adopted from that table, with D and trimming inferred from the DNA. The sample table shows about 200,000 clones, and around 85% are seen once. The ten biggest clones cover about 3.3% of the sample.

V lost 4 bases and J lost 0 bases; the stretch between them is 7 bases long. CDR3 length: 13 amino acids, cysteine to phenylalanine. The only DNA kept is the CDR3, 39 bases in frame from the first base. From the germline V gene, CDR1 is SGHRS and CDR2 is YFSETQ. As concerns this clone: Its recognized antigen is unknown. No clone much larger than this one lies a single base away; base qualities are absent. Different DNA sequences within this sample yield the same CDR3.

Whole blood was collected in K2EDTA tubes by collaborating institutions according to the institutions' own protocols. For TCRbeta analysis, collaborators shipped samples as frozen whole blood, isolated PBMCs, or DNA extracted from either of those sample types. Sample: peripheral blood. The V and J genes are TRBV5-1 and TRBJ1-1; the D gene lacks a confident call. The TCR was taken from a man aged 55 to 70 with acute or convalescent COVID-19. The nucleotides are TGCGCCAGCAGCCTCTACCTGAACACTGAAGCTTTCTTT. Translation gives CASSLYLNTEAFF.